A single T cell receptor beta chain is shown here with its context. Its antigen is not known. The sample comes from a study of CD8 T cells in Susac syndrome. Trimming removed 1 base from V and 0 bases from J, with 13 bases in between. This CDR3 has 18 residues. The germline V gene has CDR1 SGHTA and CDR2 FQGNSA. Healthy donors served as the controls. They were matched for age and sex. Study-wide results and caveats: The study's TCR sequencing and HLA analysis drew on a certain number of individuals. That number was acknowledged as relatively small.

An amount of RNA that ranged from roughly 0.45 to 1 ug was reverse transcribed with random hexamers. By means of immunoSEQ multiplex PCR, TCR beta CDR3 spanning 54 Vbeta and 13 Jbeta underwent amplification. TCRdb re-called the immunoSEQ multiplex PCR reads through MiXCR, storing one row per CDR3 protein. The data contain about 110,000 distinct CDR3 sequences, approximately 96% of them seen just once; the ten biggest clones take up about 0.095%. Sequencing was done on a sample of CD4+ T cells from PBMCs. The chain carries TRBV7-2 and TRBJ1-6; D may be TRBD1 (6 bases). This clonotype originated in a human donor in good health. In DNA, the CDR3 is TGTGCCAGCAGCTTAGAAGCTCAGGGGAGCTCCTATAATTCACCCCTCCACTTT. It translates to CASSLEAQGSSYNSPLHF.